This T cell receptor beta chain was captured in a study of T cell changes during pregnancy in multiple sclerosis. The CDR3 consists of 14 residues. Trimming removed 2 bases from V and 5 bases from J, with 12 bases in between. Germline lookup yields CDR1 SGHNT and CDR2 YENEEA. Data came from immunoSEQ multiplex PCR; TCRdb stores just in-frame clones and leaves some out. The top ten hold approximately 13% of the sample, which has under 40,000 clones, 90% seen once. The receptor was isolated from a female donor with multiple sclerosis, enrolled in a pregnancy study. V is TRBV11-3 and J is TRBJ1-1; D perhaps matches TRBD1 (5 bases). This sample comprised CD8+ T cells from peripheral blood mononuclear cells, obtained in the first trimester of pregnancy. The CDR3 coding sequence is TGTGCCAGCAGCTTACGTCAGGGAATGACTGAAGCTTTCTTT. This encodes CASSLRQGMTEAFF.